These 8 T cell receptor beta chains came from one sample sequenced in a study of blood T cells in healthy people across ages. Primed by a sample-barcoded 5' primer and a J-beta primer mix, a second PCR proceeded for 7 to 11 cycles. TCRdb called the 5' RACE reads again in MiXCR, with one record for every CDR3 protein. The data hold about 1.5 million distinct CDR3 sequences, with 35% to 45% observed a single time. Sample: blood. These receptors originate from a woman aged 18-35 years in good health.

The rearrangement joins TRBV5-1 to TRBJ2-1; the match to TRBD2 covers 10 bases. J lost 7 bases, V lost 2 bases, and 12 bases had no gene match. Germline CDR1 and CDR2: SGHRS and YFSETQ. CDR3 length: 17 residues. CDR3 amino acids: CASSLAALGLAANEQFF. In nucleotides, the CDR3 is TGCGCCAGCAGCTTAGCGGCCTTAGGACTAGCGGCAAATGAGCAGTTCTTC. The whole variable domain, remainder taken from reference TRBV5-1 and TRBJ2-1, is KAGVTQTPRYLIKTRGQQVTLSCSPISGHRSVSWYQQTPGQGLQFLFEYFSETQRNKGNFPGRFSGRQFSNSRSEMNVSTLELGDSALYLCASSLAALGLAANEQFFGPGTRLTVL.

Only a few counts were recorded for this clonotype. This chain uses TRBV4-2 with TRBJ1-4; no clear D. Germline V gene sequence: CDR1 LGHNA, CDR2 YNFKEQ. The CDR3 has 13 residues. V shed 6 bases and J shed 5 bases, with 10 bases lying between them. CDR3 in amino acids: CASSPGINEKLFF. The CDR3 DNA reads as TGTGCCAGCAGTCCGGGAATAAATGAAAAACTGTTTTTT.

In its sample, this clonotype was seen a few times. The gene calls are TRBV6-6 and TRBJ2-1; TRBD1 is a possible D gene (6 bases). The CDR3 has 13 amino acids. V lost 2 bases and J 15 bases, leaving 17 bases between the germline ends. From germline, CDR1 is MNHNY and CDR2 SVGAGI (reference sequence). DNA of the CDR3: TGTGCCAGCAGTTACCGGGACAACCCCTCGCGGTTCTTC. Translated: CASSYRDNPSRFF.

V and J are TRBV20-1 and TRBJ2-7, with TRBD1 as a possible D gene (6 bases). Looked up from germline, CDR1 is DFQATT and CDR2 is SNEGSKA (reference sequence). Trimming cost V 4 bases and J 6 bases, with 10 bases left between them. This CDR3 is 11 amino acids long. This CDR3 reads CSANRVFEQYF. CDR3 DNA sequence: TGCAGTGCTAACAGGGTATTCGAGCAGTACTTC.

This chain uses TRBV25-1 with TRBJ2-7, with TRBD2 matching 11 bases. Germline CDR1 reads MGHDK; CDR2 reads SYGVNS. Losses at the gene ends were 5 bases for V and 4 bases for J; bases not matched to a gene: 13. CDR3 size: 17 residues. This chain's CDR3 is CASSHFSTGTSGYEQYF. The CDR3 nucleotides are TGTGCCAGCAGTCATTTTTCTACCGGGACTAGCGGATACGAGCAGTACTTC.

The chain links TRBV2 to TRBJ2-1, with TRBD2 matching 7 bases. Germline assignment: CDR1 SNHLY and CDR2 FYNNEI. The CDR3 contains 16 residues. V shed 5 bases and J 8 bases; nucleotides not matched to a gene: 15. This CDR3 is CASSTPEGRGKYEQFF. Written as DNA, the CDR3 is TGTGCCAGCAGTACCCCCGAGGGGCGGGGGAAGTATGAGCAGTTCTTC. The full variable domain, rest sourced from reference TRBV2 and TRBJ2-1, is EPEVTQTPSHQVTQMGQEVILRCVPISNHLYFYWYRQILGQKVEFLVSFYNNEISEKSEIFDDQFSVERPDGSNFTLKIRSTKLEDSAMYFCASSTPEGRGKYEQFFGPGTRLTVL.

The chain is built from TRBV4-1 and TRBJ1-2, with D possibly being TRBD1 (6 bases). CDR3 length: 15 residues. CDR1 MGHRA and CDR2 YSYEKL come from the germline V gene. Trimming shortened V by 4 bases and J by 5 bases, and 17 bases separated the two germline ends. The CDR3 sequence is CASSPAGGRAYGYTF. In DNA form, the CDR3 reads TGCGCCAGCAGCCCAGCCGGGGGGCGCGCTTATGGCTACACCTTC.

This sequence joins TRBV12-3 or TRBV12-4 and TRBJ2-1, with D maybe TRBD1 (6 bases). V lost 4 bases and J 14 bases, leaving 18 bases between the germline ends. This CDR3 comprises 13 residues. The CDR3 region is CASSSLQGAPEFF. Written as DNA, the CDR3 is TGTGCCAGCAGTTCCTTACAGGGAGCCCCCGAGTTCTTC.